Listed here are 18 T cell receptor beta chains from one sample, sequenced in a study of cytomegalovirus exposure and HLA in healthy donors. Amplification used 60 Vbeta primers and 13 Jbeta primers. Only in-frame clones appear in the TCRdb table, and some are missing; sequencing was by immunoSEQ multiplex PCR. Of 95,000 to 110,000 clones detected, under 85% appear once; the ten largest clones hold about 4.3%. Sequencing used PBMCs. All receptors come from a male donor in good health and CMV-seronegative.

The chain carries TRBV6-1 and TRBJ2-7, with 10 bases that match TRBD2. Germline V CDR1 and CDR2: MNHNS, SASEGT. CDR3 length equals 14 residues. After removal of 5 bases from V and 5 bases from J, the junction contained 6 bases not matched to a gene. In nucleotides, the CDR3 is TGTGCCAGCAGTCGGACTAGCGGCCTGCACGAGCAGTACTTC. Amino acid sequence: CASSRTSGLHEQYF.

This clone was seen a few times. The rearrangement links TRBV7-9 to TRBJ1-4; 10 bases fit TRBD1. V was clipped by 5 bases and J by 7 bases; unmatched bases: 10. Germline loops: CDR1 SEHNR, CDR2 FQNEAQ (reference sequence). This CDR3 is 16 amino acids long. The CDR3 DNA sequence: TGTGCCAGCAGCAGACGACAGGGGGCTAGTATTGAAAAACTGTTTTTT. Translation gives CASSRRQGASIEKLFF.

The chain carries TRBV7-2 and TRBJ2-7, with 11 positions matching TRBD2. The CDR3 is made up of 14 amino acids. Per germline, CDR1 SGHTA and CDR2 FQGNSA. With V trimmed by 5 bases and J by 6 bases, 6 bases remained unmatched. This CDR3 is CASSPRLAGIEQYF. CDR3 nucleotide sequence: TGTGCCAGCAGCCCCCGACTAGCGGGAATCGAGCAGTACTTC.

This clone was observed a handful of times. The CDR3 DNA is TGTGCCAGCAGCCCACATAGCGGGAGAGGCCCAGATACGCAGTATTTT. Translation: CASSPHSGRGPDTQYF. V gene TRBV9 combines with J gene TRBJ2-3, with 9 bases aligning to TRBD2. Germline trimming cut 4 bases from V and 4 bases from J; bases unmatched to any gene: 10. This CDR3 is 16 amino acids long. Germline V CDR1 and CDR2: SGDLS, YYNGEE.

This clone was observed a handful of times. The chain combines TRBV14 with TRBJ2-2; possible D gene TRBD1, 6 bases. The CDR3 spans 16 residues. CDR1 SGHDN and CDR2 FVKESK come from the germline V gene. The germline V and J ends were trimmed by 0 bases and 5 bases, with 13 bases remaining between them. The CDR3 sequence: CASSQDRYRETGELFF. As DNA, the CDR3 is TGTGCCAGCAGCCAAGATCGGTACAGGGAGACCGGGGAGCTGTTTTTT.

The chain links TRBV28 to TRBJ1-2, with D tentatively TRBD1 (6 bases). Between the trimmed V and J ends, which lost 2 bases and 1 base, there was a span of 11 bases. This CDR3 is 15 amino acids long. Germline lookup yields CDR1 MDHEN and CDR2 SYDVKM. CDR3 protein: CASSLGGGGNYGYTF. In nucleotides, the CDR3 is TGTGCCAGCAGTTTAGGAGGGGGGGGTAACTATGGCTACACCTTC.

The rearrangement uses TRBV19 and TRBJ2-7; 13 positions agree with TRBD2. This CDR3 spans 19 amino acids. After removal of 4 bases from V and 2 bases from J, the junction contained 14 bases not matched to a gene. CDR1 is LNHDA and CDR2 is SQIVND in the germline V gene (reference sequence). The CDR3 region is CASSSGRTSGSSGTYEQYF. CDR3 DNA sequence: TGTGCCAGTAGTAGCGGGCGGACTAGCGGGAGTAGTGGGACCTACGAGCAGTACTTC.

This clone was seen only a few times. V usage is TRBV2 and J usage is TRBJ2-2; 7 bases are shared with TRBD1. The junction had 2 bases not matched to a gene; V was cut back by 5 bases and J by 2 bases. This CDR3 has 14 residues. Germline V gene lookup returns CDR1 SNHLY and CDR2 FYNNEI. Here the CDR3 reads CASSRQGNTGELFF. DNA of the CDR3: TGTGCCAGCAGTCGACAGGGTAACACCGGGGAGCTGTTTTTT.

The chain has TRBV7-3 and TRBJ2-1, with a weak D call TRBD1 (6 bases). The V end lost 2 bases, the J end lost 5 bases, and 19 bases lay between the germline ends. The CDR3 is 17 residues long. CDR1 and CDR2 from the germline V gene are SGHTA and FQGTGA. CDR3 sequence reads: CASSLGWGQVQHNEQFF. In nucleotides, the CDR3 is TGTGCCAGCAGCTTAGGATGGGGGCAAGTCCAACACAATGAGCAGTTCTTC.

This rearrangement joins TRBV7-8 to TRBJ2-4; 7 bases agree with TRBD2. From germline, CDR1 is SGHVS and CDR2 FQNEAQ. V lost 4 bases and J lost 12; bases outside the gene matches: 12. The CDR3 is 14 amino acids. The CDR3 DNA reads TGTGCCAGCAGCTCAACCCCGGGACTATCAACTCAGTACTTC. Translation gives CASSSTPGLSTQYF.

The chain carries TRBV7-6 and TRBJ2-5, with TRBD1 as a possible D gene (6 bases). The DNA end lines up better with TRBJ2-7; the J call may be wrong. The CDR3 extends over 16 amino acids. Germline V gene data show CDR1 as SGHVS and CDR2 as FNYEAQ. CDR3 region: CASSLETPGAGDEQYF. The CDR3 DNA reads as TGTGCCAGCAGCTTAGAAACCCCCGGGGCAGGGGACGAGCAGTACTTC.

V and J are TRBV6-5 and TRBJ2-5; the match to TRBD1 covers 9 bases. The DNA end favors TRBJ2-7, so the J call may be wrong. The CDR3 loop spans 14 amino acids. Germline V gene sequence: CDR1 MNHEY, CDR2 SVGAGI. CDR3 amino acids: CASSFGQGSYEQYF. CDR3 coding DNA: TGTGCCAGCAGTTTCGGACAGGGGTCCTACGAGCAGTACTTC.

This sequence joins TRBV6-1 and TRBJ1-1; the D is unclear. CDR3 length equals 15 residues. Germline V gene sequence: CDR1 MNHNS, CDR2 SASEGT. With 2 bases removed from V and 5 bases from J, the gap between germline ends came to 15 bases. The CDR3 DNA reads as TGTGCCAGCAGTGAACGCGGGGATTGGGGAACTGAAGCTTTCTTT. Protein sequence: CASSERGDWGTEAFF.

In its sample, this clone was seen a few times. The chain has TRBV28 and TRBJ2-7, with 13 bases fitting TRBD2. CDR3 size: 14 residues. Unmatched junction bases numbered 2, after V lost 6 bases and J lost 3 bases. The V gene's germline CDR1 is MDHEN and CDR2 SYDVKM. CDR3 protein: CASSRLAGGYEQYF. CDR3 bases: TGTGCCAGCAGCAGACTAGCGGGAGGCTACGAGCAGTACTTC.

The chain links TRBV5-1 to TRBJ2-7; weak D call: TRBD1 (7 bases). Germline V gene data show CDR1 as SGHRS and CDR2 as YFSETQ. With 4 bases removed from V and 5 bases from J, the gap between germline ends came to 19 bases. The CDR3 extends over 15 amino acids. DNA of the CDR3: TGCGCCAGCAGCGGGGGAGGACAGGCATGGGACGAGCAGTACTTC. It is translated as CASSGGGQAWDEQYF.

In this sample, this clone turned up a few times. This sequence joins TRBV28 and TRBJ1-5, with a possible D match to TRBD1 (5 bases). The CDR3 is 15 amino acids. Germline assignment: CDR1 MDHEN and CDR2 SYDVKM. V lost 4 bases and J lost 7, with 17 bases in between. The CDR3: CASSSVKGRGQPQHF. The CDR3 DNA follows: TGTGCCAGCAGTTCCGTGAAAGGGCGGGGGCAGCCCCAGCATTTT. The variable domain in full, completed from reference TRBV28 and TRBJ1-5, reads DVKVTQSSRYLVKRTGEKVFLECVQDMDHENMFWYRQDPGLGLRLIYFSYDVKMKEKGDIPEGYSVSREKKERFSLILESASTNQTSMYLCASSSVKGRGQPQHFGDGTRLSIL.

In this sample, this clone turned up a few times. CDR3 sequence: CASSSTGANVYGYTF. The CDR3 coding sequence is TGTGCCAGCAGTTCGACAGGAGCTAATGTCTATGGCTACACCTTC. V gene TRBV27 combines with J gene TRBJ1-2, with a tentative D call TRBD1 (6 bases). The CDR3 totals 15 residues. V lost 4 bases and J 4 bases, leaving 16 bases between the germline ends. CDR1 MNHEY and CDR2 SMNVEV come from the germline V gene (reference sequence).

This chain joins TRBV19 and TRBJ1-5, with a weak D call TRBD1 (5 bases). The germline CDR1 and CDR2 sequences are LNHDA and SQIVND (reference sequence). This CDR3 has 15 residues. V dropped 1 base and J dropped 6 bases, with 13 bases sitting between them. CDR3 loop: CASSIVGRILQPQHF. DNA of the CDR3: TGTGCCAGTAGTATAGTGGGGCGGATTCTTCAGCCCCAGCATTTT.